This TCR beta chain was documented in a study of CXCR3-negative and CXCR3-positive naive CD8 T cells. Study conclusions and caveats: More hydrophobic TRB CDR3s were found in CXCR3-positive naive cells than in CXCR3-negative naive cells.

Germline V gene lookup returns CDR1 LGHNA and CDR2 YSLEER. The CDR3 totals 15 residues. As regards this clonotype: Its specificity is not known.

TRB cDNA libraries were made by UMI-labeled 5' RACE. With the 5' RACE reads reprocessed, TCRdb shows one record per CDR3 protein and no DNA. The data show 70,000 to 95,000 distinct CDR3 sequences, and the top ten clones hold 1.7%. This TCR came from a human donor in good health. Some clones in this sample may be carry-over from other donors' samples. Sequencing was performed on naive CXCR3- CD8+ T cells from blood. Subset in this sample: CD45RO-CCR7+CD27+CD95- naive CD8+ T cells lacking CXCR3 (TNR3-). The rearrangement links TRBV4-3 to TRBJ2-1; TCRdb lists TRBD2, though no DNA is available to test this call. The CDR3 region is CASSHSGGSHNEQFF.